Included here is one TCR beta chain sequence, with context. Antigen specificity is unknown. These data are taken from a study of T cell responses to AZD1222 COVID-19 vaccine. Study-wide background: Second-dose schedules of about 4 or about 12 weeks were combined.

The junction had 16 bases not matched to a gene; V was cut back by 4 bases and J by 4 bases. Germline lookup yields CDR1 SGHRS and CDR2 YFSETQ. The CDR3 spans 17 residues. TCRdb keeps only in-frame clones here, not all; method: immunoSEQ multiplex PCR. Seen here are some 200,000 clones, about nine tenths observed once, and the top ten hold 0.99%. Whole-study findings and limits: The donor cohort was predominantly white British with a female majority, and clonal diversity may have been underestimated. At baseline, just a handful of AZD1222 recipients tested seropositive.

The chain recombines TRBV5-1 with TRBJ1-2; TRBD1 matches at 7 bases. The input for sequencing was peripheral blood, taken on day 0 of AZD1222 vaccination. This TCR came from an adult in good health. The CDR3 bases are TGCGCCAGCAGCCTTTGGACGCTAAGACAGGGCCTCTATGGCTACACCTTC. This gives the protein CASSLWTLRQGLYGYTF.